The 30 T cell receptor beta chains presented below share a single source sample, sequenced in a study of beta chain features in type 1 diabetes. Study findings and constraints: Type 1 diabetes patients showed a moderate but significant shortening of TCRB CDR3s in all four CD4+ subsets.

Antigens of these TCRs are unknown. Sequencing targeted expressed TCRB transcripts, as all isolated RNA had been reverse transcribed. Profiled with immunoSEQ multiplex PCR; TCRdb holds only in-frame clones, not every one. The sample shows about 660,000 clones, roughly an eighth of them seen only once. The specimen was naive CD4+ T cells from blood. These receptors were obtained from a man younger than 35 with type 1 diabetes.

The chain combines TRBV28 with TRBJ1-1; 9 bases line up with TRBD1. V trimming: 6 bases; J trimming: 3 bases; junction bases outside the gene matches: 11. CDR3 size: 16 residues. Germline CDR1 reads MDHEN; CDR2 reads SYDVKM. The CDR3 DNA reads TGTGCCAGCAGCTACCGCATGGACAGGGGATACACTGAAGCTTTCTTT. As protein: CASSYRMDRGYTEAFF.

This clone occurred a few times. The chain employs TRBV15 and TRBJ1-6, with D possibly being TRBD1 (5 bases). The V gene lost 6 bases and the J gene lost 10 bases, with 13 bases spanning the gap. This CDR3 is 13 amino acids long. Germline lookup yields CDR1 LNHNV and CDR2 YYDKDF (reference sequence). The CDR3 DNA is TGTGCCACCAGGGACTCCGGGGGATCACCCCTCCACTTT. Amino acids: CATRDSGGSPLHF.

The chain joins TRBV7-6 to TRBJ1-5, with D hard to call. Germline values: CDR1 SGHVS, CDR2 FNYEAQ. The V and J ends lost 3 bases and 1 base respectively, with 7 bases between them. This CDR3 contains 14 residues. Here the CDR3 DNA reads TGTGCCAGCAGCTTTGAGGGCAGCAATCAGCCCCAGCATTTT. It yields the protein CASSFEGSNQPQHF.

This clone appeared a few times. The V and J genes are TRBV29-1 and TRBJ2-1; D assignment may be TRBD1 or TRBD2 (5 bases each). The germline gives CDR1 SQVTM, CDR2 ANQGSEA. The CDR3 totals 15 residues. V was cut by 5 bases and J by 5 bases, with 19 bases left in between. In DNA form, the CDR3 reads TGCAGCGTTTATCGGGGCCTTGATGGCCACAATGAGCAGTTCTTC. Translation: CSVYRGLDGHNEQFF.

The V gene is TRBV15, the J gene TRBJ1-4, with D maybe TRBD1 (5 bases). The germline CDR1 and CDR2 sequences are LNHNV and YYDKDF (reference sequence). The CDR3 runs 16 residues. Trimming left V 0 bases short and J 4 bases short, with 12 bases between. The CDR3 DNA reads as TGTGCCACCAGCAGAGATCTTGGGGGGATTAATGAAAAACTGTTTTTT. Its translation is CATSRDLGGINEKLFF.

The chain is built from TRBV7-9 and TRBJ2-5; D not certain. This CDR3 region has 11 residues. V was cut by 8 bases and J by 3 bases, with 7 bases left in between. Germline V gives CDR1 SEHNR, CDR2 FQNEAQ (reference sequence). CDR3 region: CASRGEETQYF. The CDR3 DNA follows: TGTGCCAGCCGAGGCGAAGAGACCCAGTACTTC.

This chain links TRBV18 with TRBJ1-4, with D possibly being TRBD1 (5 bases). V lost 3 bases to trimming and J lost 11 bases, with 16 bases between them. This CDR3 has 14 residues. Germline V gene sequence: CDR1 KGHSH, CDR2 LQKENI. The CDR3 bases are TGTGCCAGCTCACCCGAACGGCAGGGACCCAAACTGTTTTTT. Protein: CASSPERQGPKLFF.

This clone was detected only a few times. This chain uses TRBV27 with TRBJ2-7; TRBD1 might be the D (5 bases). The CDR3 has 17 amino acids. Germline CDR1 reads MNHEY; CDR2 reads SMNVEV (reference sequence). Trimming removed 5 bases from V and 0 bases from J, with 20 bases in between. The CDR3 loop is CASSPLNLDSISYEQYF. The CDR3, as DNA: TGTGCCAGCAGTCCCCTTAACCTTGACAGCATCTCCTACGAGCAGTACTTC.

Only a few counts were recorded for this clone. The chain is built from TRBV25-1 and TRBJ1-5; 10 positions agree with TRBD1. The trim removed 3 bases at V and 7 bases at J, leaving 9 bases unmatched. Germline lookup yields CDR1 MGHDK and CDR2 SYGVNS. The CDR3 loop spans 16 amino acids. CDR3 amino acids: CASSESGTGVKQPQHF. DNA of the CDR3: TGTGCCAGCAGTGAGTCCGGGACAGGGGTGAAGCAGCCCCAGCATTTT.

This clone was detected a few times. The chain recombines TRBV30 with TRBJ2-3, with TRBD2 matching over 13 bases. From germline, CDR1 is GTSNPN and CDR2 SVGIG (reference sequence). The CDR3 is made up of 15 amino acids. V dropped 3 bases and J dropped 6; count of bases not matched to a gene: 6. The CDR3 DNA follows: TGTGCCTGGAGAAAAACGGGACTAGCGGGGGATACGCAGTATTTT. Translating it yields CAWRKTGLAGDTQYF. The full variable domain, with the rest looked up from reference TRBV30 and TRBJ2-3, is SQTIHQWPATLVQPVGSPLSLECTVEGTSNPNLYWYRQAAGRGLQLLFYSVGIGQISSEVPQNLSASRPQDRQFILSSKKLLLSDSGFYLCAWRKTGLAGDTQYFGPGTRLTVL.

There are a few counts of this clone. The chain links TRBV7-2 to TRBJ2-3, with 13 nucleotides matching TRBD2. V shed 4 bases and J 3 bases; nucleotides not matched to a gene: 4. The CDR3 is 16 amino acids. Germline CDR1 reads SGHTA; CDR2 reads FQGNSA. The CDR3 nucleotides read TGTGCCAGCAGCTCAACTAGCGGGGGGGCAACAGATACGCAGTATTTT. Amino acids: CASSSTSGGATDTQYF.

V usage is TRBV7-9 and J usage is TRBJ1-1, with D uncertain. The CDR3 length is 12 residues. Germline CDR1 reads SEHNR; CDR2 reads FQNEAQ (reference sequence). V was pared by 3 bases and J by 6 bases, with 8 bases between. The CDR3, as DNA: TGTGCCAGCAGCTTTTCCCTGGCTGAAGCTTTCTTT. The encoded protein is CASSFSLAEAFF.

The V and J genes are TRBV30 and TRBJ1-5, with D unresolved. This CDR3 contains 15 residues. V was trimmed by 0 bases and J by 0 bases, leaving 9 bases between them. CDR1 and CDR2 (germline): GTSNPN, SVGIG (reference sequence). The CDR3 DNA reads TGTGCCTGGAGTGTAATGATCAATAGCAATCAGCCCCAGCATTTT. Its translation is CAWSVMINSNQPQHF.

J is TRBJ2-1 and V is TRBV10-3; a weak D match, TRBD2 (6 bases). CDR3 size: 13 residues. Trimming cost V 6 bases and J 7 bases, with 13 bases left between them. Germline V gene data show CDR1 as ENHRY and CDR2 as SYGVKD. This CDR3 is CAIRGPGGNEQFF. The CDR3, as DNA: TGTGCCATCAGGGGTCCTGGGGGGAATGAGCAGTTCTTC.

In this sample, this clone turned up a few times. Additional DNA sequences in this sample encode the identical CDR3. The V call is TRBV30, the J call TRBJ2-1, with 9 bases that match TRBD1. Germline-derived CDR1 and CDR2 are GTSNPN and SVGIG (reference sequence). This CDR3 is built from 17 residues. V gave up 0 bases and J gave up 4 bases; unmatched junction bases: 10. CDR3 nucleotide sequence: TGTGCCTGGAGTGTGTGGACTGGGACAGGGACGTACAATGAGCAGTTCTTC. This encodes CAWSVWTGTGTYNEQFF. Using reference TRBV30 and TRBJ2-1 for the parts outside the CDR3, the full variable domain is SQTIHQWPATLVQPVGSPLSLECTVEGTSNPNLYWYRQAAGRGLQLLFYSVGIGQISSEVPQNLSASRPQDRQFILSSKKLLLSDSGFYLCAWSVWTGTGTYNEQFFGPGTRLTVL.

This clone has only a few counts. Here the CDR3 DNA reads TGTGCCTGGAGTGTGACAGGGATCGGCACAGATACGCAGTATTTT. This gives the protein CAWSVTGIGTDTQYF. The V call is TRBV30, the J call TRBJ2-3; 7 bases fit TRBD1. Germline V gene data show CDR1 as GTSNPN and CDR2 as SVGIG (reference sequence). This CDR3 region has 15 residues. Trimming at V came to 0 bases and at J to 1 base, leaving 4 bases not matched to a gene.

The rearrangement joins TRBV7-2 to TRBJ2-7; D is ambiguous. The length of the CDR3 is 14 residues. Germline-derived CDR1 and CDR2 are SGHTA and FQGNSA. With 0 bases removed from V and 2 bases from J, the gap between germline ends came to 8 bases. The CDR3 DNA follows: TGTGCCAGCAGCTTAGCGCGAGAGACCTACGAGCAGTACTTC. The encoded protein is CASSLARETYEQYF.

CDR3 sequence (DNA): TGTGCCAGCAGTGAGGGGACCAGCGGGGCTTACGAGCAGTACTTC. Translation: CASSEGTSGAYEQYF. The chain uses TRBV2 and TRBJ2-7; 7 bases agree with TRBD2. Germline CDR1 is SNHLY and CDR2 is FYNNEI. CDR3 length: 15 residues. J lost 4 bases, V lost 3 bases, and 9 bases had no gene match.

This chain joins TRBV7-2 and TRBJ2-2; D tentatively fits TRBD1 or TRBD2 (5 bases each). Germline values: CDR1 SGHTA, CDR2 FQGNSA. Trimming removed 4 bases from V and 4 bases from J, with 16 bases in between. This CDR3 is built from 16 residues. In DNA form, the CDR3 reads TGTGCCAGCAGCTGGACCGGGACGGCCTTCACCGGGGAGCTGTTTTTT. Its protein product is CASSWTGTAFTGELFF.

This clone was counted only a few times. The chain uses TRBV28 and TRBJ1-1, with D perhaps matching TRBD1 (5 bases). There are 14 residues in the CDR3. V was clipped by 7 bases and J by 2 bases, with 14 bases between them. Looked up from germline, CDR1 is MDHEN and CDR2 is SYDVKM. The CDR3 sequence is CASKTGTVNTEAFF. Here the CDR3 DNA reads TGTGCCAGCAAAACCGGGACGGTTAACACTGAAGCTTTCTTT.

This clone was seen a handful of times. The J gene is TRBJ2-3, the V gene TRBV11-2; no definite D call. V dropped 1 base and J dropped 6 bases, with 14 bases sitting between them. The germline gives CDR1 SGHAT, CDR2 FQNNGV. The CDR3 loop spans 15 amino acids. CDR3 in DNA: TGTGCCAGCAGCTTAGTTGGATATACTTTGGATACGCAGTATTTT. Residues: CASSLVGYTLDTQYF.

This clone showed up just a few times. The rearrangement joins TRBV30 to TRBJ1-5; 10 bases match TRBD1. The germline V gene encodes CDR1 GTSNPN and CDR2 SVGIG (reference sequence). V lost 5 bases, J lost 9 bases, and 4 bases stayed unmatched. This CDR3 is 12 amino acids long. The CDR3 spells CAWATGGRPQHF. The CDR3 coding sequence is TGTGCCTGGGCGACAGGGGGCCGGCCCCAGCATTTT.

The V and J genes are TRBV9 and TRBJ2-3, with TRBD2 identical over 8 bases. The germline gives CDR1 SGDLS, CDR2 YYNGEE. V was clipped by 0 bases and J by 6 bases; unmatched bases: 6. CDR3 length equals 15 residues. For the CDR3, the DNA is TGTGCCAGCAGCGTAGTAAGCGGGAGCATGGATACGCAGTATTTT. This codes for CASSVVSGSMDTQYF. Full variable domain (rest looked up from reference TRBV9 and TRBJ2-3): DSGVTQTPKHLITATGQRVTLRCSPRSGDLSVYWYQQSLDQGLQFLIQYYNGEERAKGNILERFSAQQFPDLHSELNLSSLELGDSALYFCASSVVSGSMDTQYFGPGTRLTVL.

This clone was observed a few times. The chain uses TRBV2 and TRBJ2-1; 13 bases are shared with TRBD2. There are 14 residues in the CDR3. V was pared by 6 bases and J by 8 bases, with 4 bases of the junction left unmatched. Germline V lookup: CDR1 SNHLY, CDR2 FYNNEI. CDR3 region: CASRRLAGGYEQFF. CDR3 in DNA: TGTGCCAGCAGGCGACTAGCGGGAGGTTATGAGCAGTTCTTC.

This chain links TRBV28 with TRBJ1-2, with 7 bases lining up with TRBD1. V dropped 3 bases and J dropped 6; count of bases not matched to a gene: 10. Germline V gene data show CDR1 as MDHEN and CDR2 as SYDVKM. There are 15 residues in the CDR3. The CDR3 region is CASSFGTAPGDGYTF. The CDR3, as DNA: TGTGCCAGCAGTTTTGGGACAGCCCCAGGAGATGGCTACACCTTC.

The rearrangement uses TRBV30 and TRBJ2-3, with 8 bases that match TRBD2. J gave up 6 bases and V 1 base, and 6 bases lay outside the gene matches. The CDR3 spans 14 residues. Germline loops: CDR1 GTSNPN, CDR2 SVGIG (reference sequence). CDR3 in DNA: TGTGCCTGGAGTGAAGTGCGGGGGGTGGATACGCAGTATTTT. This codes for CAWSEVRGVDTQYF.

This clone turned up a few times. The chain uses TRBV5-1 and TRBJ2-7; unclear D gene. CDR3 size: 14 residues. CDR1 and CDR2 from the germline V gene are SGHRS and YFSETQ. Trimming shortened V by 0 bases and J by 1 base, and 8 bases separated the two germline ends. For the CDR3, the DNA is TGCGCCAGCAGCTTGGGTCCAGCGTCCTACGAGCAGTACTTC. It yields the protein CASSLGPASYEQYF.

The chain carries TRBV13 and TRBJ1-4; no clear D gene. CDR3 length: 12 residues. Trimming shortened V by 5 bases and J by 8 bases, and 9 bases separated the two germline ends. Germline CDR1 is PRHDT and CDR2 is FYEKMQ (reference sequence). CDR3 amino acids: CASSHRGEKLFF. CDR3 DNA: TGTGCCAGCAGCCACCGCGGGGAAAAACTGTTTTTT.

The rearrangement links TRBV5-4 to TRBJ1-2; D is perhaps TRBD1 (5 bases). With 4 bases removed from V and 12 bases from J, the gap between germline ends came to 16 bases. The CDR3 sequence is 12 residues long. Germline V lookup: CDR1 SGHNT, CDR2 YYREEE (reference sequence). The CDR3 sequence is CASSPAGGRDTF. CDR3 DNA: TGTGCCAGCAGCCCTGCTGGGGGTCGAGACACCTTC.

This clone was counted between two and nine times. The CDR3: CASSQSASGEYYEQYF. DNA of the CDR3: TGTGCCAGCAGCCAGTCTGCTAGCGGCGAATACTACGAGCAGTACTTC. The chain combines TRBV4-2 with TRBJ2-7, with TRBD2 identical over 7 bases. CDR1 and CDR2 from the germline V gene are LGHNA and YNFKEQ. The V segment lost 3 bases and the J segment 3 bases; nucleotides outside the gene matches: 11. This CDR3 has 16 residues.